This TCR beta chain was sequenced for a study of T-cell reconstitution after alpha-beta-depleted transplantation in children. Overall study findings and caveats: A year post-transplant, T-cell counts and diversity derived mostly from newly produced T cells.

Trimming left V 3 bases short and J 6 bases short, with 15 bases between. The CDR3 length is 14 residues. The germline V gene encodes CDR1 MDHEN and CDR2 SYDVKM. This clonotype was found many times. Its matching antigen is unknown. As it was prepared, the TCRbeta library received unique molecular identifiers. TCRdb reanalysed the PCR reads using MiXCR and keeps one entry per CDR3 protein. This table holds 150,000 to 250,000 distinct CDR3 sequences, roughly 6.3% found once. The rearrangement uses TRBV28 and TRBJ2-7; D not resolved. Sequences were derived from PBMCs, sampled before TCRalphabeta/CD19-depleted stem cell transplant. This sequence was found in a girl in the first two years of life with combined immunodeficiency, due to receive a stem cell transplant. This CDR3 is CASSFGVLKVEQYF. As DNA, the CDR3 is TGTGCCAGCAGTTTTGGGGTTCTCAAAGTCGAGCAGTACTTC.